These 9 T cell receptor beta chains were all obtained from the same sample, sequenced in a study of T-cell memory formation after mild COVID-19. TCRdb called the 5' RACE reads again in MiXCR, with one record for every CDR3 protein. The table lists hundreds of thousands of distinct CDR3 sequences, around a quarter of them singletons. Sequencing was carried out using PBMCs or a T cell subset sorted from them (not recorded which). Source of these receptors: an adult woman who had mild COVID-19 (a few samples of this study predate the infection). Cell type and time point are not known.

The chain combines TRBV5-5 with TRBJ1-1, with 9 bases matching TRBD1. Unmatched junction bases numbered 5, after V lost 2 bases and J lost 3 bases. Germline loops: CDR1 SGHKS, CDR2 YYEKEE (reference sequence). This CDR3 comprises 15 residues. The CDR3 reads CASSFGQGSDTEAFF. The CDR3 region has the DNA TGTGCCAGCAGCTTCGGACAGGGGTCGGACACTGAAGCTTTCTTT. The variable domain in full, with the rest retrieved from reference TRBV5-5 and TRBJ1-1, is DAGVTQSPTHLIKTRGQQVTLRCSPISGHKSVSWYQQVLGQGPQFIFQYYEKEERGRGNFPDRFSARQFPNYSSELNVNALLLGDSALYLCASSFGQGSDTEAFFGQGTRLTVV.

The V call is TRBV5-5, the J call TRBJ2-7, with D perhaps matching TRBD1 (6 bases). This CDR3 is 14 amino acids long. The germline V gene has CDR1 SGHKS and CDR2 YYEKEE (reference sequence). With 5 bases removed from V and 2 bases from J, the gap between germline ends came to 14 bases. The CDR3 sequence: CASRAGTGPYEQYF. DNA of the CDR3: TGTGCCAGCAGAGCCGGAACAGGGCCCTACGAGCAGTACTTC.

This clonotype was seen a few times. The chain is built from TRBV7-9 and TRBJ2-1; D is uncertain. Germline lookup yields CDR1 SEHNR and CDR2 FQNEAQ (reference sequence). The CDR3 has 14 amino acids. Trimming took off 5 bases at V and 2 bases at J, with 10 bases between the two ends. CDR3 sequence reads: CASSLTAAYNEQFF. DNA of the CDR3: TGTGCCAGCAGCCTAACAGCCGCCTACAATGAGCAGTTCTTC.

The rearrangement uses TRBV2 and TRBJ2-7; D ambiguous. Germline CDR1 SNHLY, CDR2 FYNNEI. CDR3 length equals 13 residues. V lost 10 bases and J lost 1, with 14 bases in between. CDR3 sequence reads: CATYGWASYEQYF. CDR3 nucleotides: TGTGCCACCTACGGGTGGGCTTCCTACGAGCAGTACTTC.

V gene TRBV9 combines with J gene TRBJ1-1; D possibly corresponds to TRBD1 (5 bases). Deletions cut 3 bases from V and 1 base from J, with 16 bases between. Germline V CDR1 and CDR2: SGDLS, YYNGEE. The CDR3 runs to 16 residues. CDR3 DNA: TGTGCCAGCAGCGCACCCCGCAATACAGGGAACACTGAAGCTTTCTTT. Amino acid sequence: CASSAPRNTGNTEAFF.

The CDR3: CASSQGTGGYTF. DNA for the CDR3: TGTGCCAGCAGCCAAGGGACAGGCGGCTACACCTTC. The chain combines TRBV3-1 with TRBJ1-2; TRBD1 aligns across 7 bases. Trimming cost V 1 base and J 8 bases; bases outside gene matches: 1. The CDR3 is 12 amino acids. CDR1 and CDR2 from the germline V gene are LGHDT and YNNKEL (reference sequence).

The V gene is TRBV7-9, the J gene TRBJ1-1, with D maybe TRBD1 (6 bases). CDR3 size: 17 residues. V lost 3 bases to trimming and J lost 3 bases, with 20 bases between them. Germline assignment: CDR1 SEHNR and CDR2 FQNEAQ (reference sequence). The CDR3 nucleotides read TGTGCCAGCAGCTTTTGGCAGGGGACCTACTTGTACACTGAAGCTTTCTTT. Amino acid sequence: CASSFWQGTYLYTEAFF.

This clonotype was counted only a few times. The gene calls are TRBV7-8 and TRBJ2-2; no reliable D call. Germline V gene lookup returns CDR1 SGHVS and CDR2 FQNEAQ. There are 11 residues in the CDR3. Trimming cost V 3 bases and J 7 bases, with 3 bases left between them. The CDR3 DNA reads as TGTGCCAGCAGCTTTCTCGGGGAGCTGTTTTTT. This gives the protein CASSFLGELFF.

This chain joins TRBV27 and TRBJ2-5, with 10 bases aligning to TRBD1. This CDR3 comprises 14 residues. Germline CDR1 MNHEY, CDR2 SMNVEV (reference sequence). The V segment lost 6 bases and the J segment 5 bases; nucleotides outside the gene matches: 6. The CDR3 is CASSRTGGEETQYF. For the CDR3, the DNA is TGTGCCAGCAGCCGGACAGGGGGAGAGGAGACCCAGTACTTC.